The 19 T cell receptor beta chains below all came from one sample that was sequenced in a study of tumor-infiltrating lymphocytes in primary liver carcinoma. Unsorted whole blood yielded the blood RNA, and germline DNA was also extracted. cDNA specific to TCR beta was made from 450 to 650 ng of total RNA, with a constant-region primer employed for priming. The TCR beta library was amplified through three nested multiplex PCR rounds in a modified ARM-PCR procedure. Use of TRBV1-TRBV30 forward primers with a C-beta reverse primer characterized the first two PCR rounds, which lasted around 9 cycles each. TCRdb reanalysed the multiplex PCR reads using MiXCR and keeps one entry per CDR3 protein. The table records a few hundred thousand distinct CDR3 sequences, nearly 60% of them present only once. Sequencing was performed on peripheral blood. The receptors come from a woman aged 25 to 39 with primary liver carcinoma and hepatitis B virus infection.

This clonotype was counted many times. The V call is TRBV12-3 or TRBV12-4, the J call TRBJ1-1, with D uncertain. Trimming removed 1 base at V and 7 bases at J, with 10 bases between. CDR3 length: 13 residues. The CDR3 is CASSLGQAREAFF. As DNA, the CDR3 is TGTGCCAGCAGTTTAGGTCAGGCCCGTGAAGCTTTCTTT.

This clonotype showed up just a few times. The chain couples TRBV6-5 to TRBJ2-3, with unresolved D. This CDR3 is 15 amino acids long. Germline V gene data show CDR1 as MNHEY and CDR2 as SVGAGI. V lost 0 bases and J 4 bases, leaving 11 bases between the germline ends. The CDR3 sequence: CASSYSRRLADTQYF. CDR3 in DNA: TGTGCCAGCAGTTACTCCCGTCGCTTGGCAGATACGCAGTATTTT.

Turning to this clonotype: One base away lies a much larger clone, so this may be a sequencing read error. The V call is TRBV11-2, the J call TRBJ1-1, with 7 bases identical to TRBD1. The CDR3 runs 14 residues. Germline CDR1 SGHAT, CDR2 FQNNGV. As DNA, the CDR3 is TGTGCCAGCATCTTAGGGGGCTTTGGCACTGAAGCTTTCTTT. Its protein product is CASILGGFGTEAFF.

The sample holds one count of this clonotype. A much larger clone sits a single nucleotide away, making a read error possible. The genes are TRBV29-1 and TRBJ1-1, with a tentative D call TRBD1 (5 bases). The V gene's germline CDR1 is SQVTM and CDR2 ANQGSEA. The CDR3 extends over 14 amino acids. CDR3 coding DNA: TGCAGCGTTGAAGCGCAGGGAATGAGAACTGATGCTTTCTTT. This translates into CSVEAQGMRTDAFF. Combining the CDR3 with reference TRBV29-1 and TRBJ1-1 gives the whole variable domain SAVISQKPSRDICQRGTSLTIQCQVDSQVTMMFWYRQQPGQSLTLIATANQGSEATYESGFVIDKFPISRPNLTFSTLTVSNMSPEDSSIYLCSVEAQGMRTDAFFGQGTRLTVV.

The sample holds a few counts of this clonotype. The gene calls are TRBV30 and TRBJ2-5, with 11 bases fitting TRBD1. The V and J ends lost 0 bases and 6 bases, in that order; junction bases with no gene match: 6. CDR3 size: 15 residues. Germline assignment: CDR1 GTSNPN and CDR2 SVGIG (reference sequence). The DNA of the CDR3 is TGTGCCTGGAGTGTACCAGGACAGGGGGCCAAGACCCAGTACTTC. Amino acid sequence: CAWSVPGQGAKTQYF. The variable domain in full, with the rest retrieved from reference TRBV30 and TRBJ2-5, is SQTIHQWPATLVQPVGSPLSLECTVEGTSNPNLYWYRQAAGRGLQLLFYSVGIGQISSEVPQNLSASRPQDRQFILSSKKLLLSDSGFYLCAWSVPGQGAKTQYFGPGTRLLVL.

This clonotype was seen ten or more times. The genes are TRBV11-1 and TRBJ2-2, with unresolved D. The CDR3 is made up of 13 amino acids. From germline, CDR1 is SGHAT and CDR2 FQDESV (reference sequence). V gave up 3 bases and J gave up 6 bases, with 8 bases separating them. As DNA, the CDR3 is TGTGCCAGCAGCTTTTGGGATTCCGGGGAGCTGTTTTTT. Translated, it gives CASSFWDSGELFF.

This clonotype was found a few times. One base away lies a much larger clone, so this may be a sequencing read error. The chain has TRBV11-2 and TRBJ2-5, with D uncertain. Germline V gene sequence: CDR1 SGHAT, CDR2 FQNNGV. The CDR3 is made up of 12 amino acids. Here the CDR3 reads CASSSIQETQHF. The CDR3 DNA is TGTGCCAGCAGCAGTATCCAAGAGACCCAGCACTTC.

Turning to this clonotype: Being one base from a much bigger clone, this may be a read error. V usage is TRBV6-5 and J usage is TRBJ2-4; D possibly uses TRBD1 or TRBD2 (6 bases each). CDR3 length equals 15 residues. From germline, CDR1 is MNHEY and CDR2 SVGAGI. For the CDR3, the DNA is TGTGGCAGCAGTTACGGGGGAGGAGGGGGAGACATTCAGTACTTC. Its protein is CGSSYGGGGGDIQYF.

A remark on this clonotype: Germline and junction disagree at one end, which may indicate a read error. V usage is TRBV11-2 and J usage is TRBJ2-7; D not certain. This CDR3 spans 14 amino acids. From germline, CDR1 is SGHAT and CDR2 FQNNGV. CDR3 amino acids: CARSLRSYSYEQYF. The CDR3 bases are TGTGCCAGGAGCTTAAGGTCATACTCCTACGAGCAGTACTTC.

Concerning this clonotype itself: This may come from a read error, since a much larger clone is one base off. Here the CDR3 omits its conserved ending phenylalanine or tryptophan, so a read error is the likely source. The chain links TRBV5-6 to TRBJ2-1; D call uncertain. Trimming took off 4 bases at V and 1 base at J, with 15 bases between the two ends. Germline V gene sequence: CDR1 SGHDT, CDR2 YYEEEE. The CDR3 consists of 16 residues. DNA for the CDR3: TGTGCCAGCAGCCTGTCGGTCTTGCCATCCTACAATGAGCAGTTCTTA. Protein product: CASSLSVLPSYNEQFL.

The CDR3 reads CASSSGITSTDTQYF. The CDR3 DNA reads as TGTGCCAGCAGTTCCGGTATTACGAGCACAGATACGCAGTATTTT. The chain recombines TRBV11-2 with TRBJ2-3; D is undetermined. Germline V gene sequence: CDR1 SGHAT, CDR2 FQNNGV. Trimming removed 6 bases from V and 0 bases from J, with 13 bases in between. There are 15 residues in the CDR3.

The V gene is TRBV29-1, the J gene TRBJ1-2; D perhaps matches TRBD1 (5 bases). The CDR3 length is 15 residues. Trimming stripped 8 bases from V and 2 bases from J, with 21 bases between. CDR1 is SQVTM and CDR2 is ANQGSEA in the germline V gene. CDR3 loop: CSIANWDLSNYGYTF. CDR3 sequence (DNA): TGCAGCATTGCAAACTGGGACCTTAGCAACTATGGCTACACCTTC.

About this clonotype itself: It may be a read error: a sequence one base away is much more abundant. The V and J genes are TRBV4-2 and TRBJ2-4; a possible D gene is TRBD1 (7 bases). From germline, CDR1 is LGHNA and CDR2 YNFKEQ. V dropped 4 bases and J dropped 7 bases, with 17 bases sitting between them. CDR3 length equals 15 residues. DNA for the CDR3: TGTGCCAGCAGCCTAGGGGGCGGAGGGGGGAACATTCAGTACTTC. It codes for CASSLGGGGGNIQYF.

As to this clonotype: The CDR3 does not end in the conserved phenylalanine or tryptophan, so this is likely a read error. The chain recombines TRBV28 with TRBJ2-1; TRBD2 matches 10 bases. The CDR3 totals 20 residues. Germline V gives CDR1 MDHEN, CDR2 SYDVKM. The ends lost 4 bases at V and 6 bases at J; junction bases unmatched: 21. CDR3 sequence reads: CASSSPSSVLAGGSPNEQFL. In DNA form, the CDR3 reads TGTGCCAGCAGTTCTCCCTCTTCGGTTTTAGCGGGAGGTAGCCCCAATGAGCAGTTCCTC.

This clonotype is a singleton in its sample. A much more abundant neighbour one base away suggests this may be a read error. The genes are TRBV4-3 and TRBJ2-2, with 13 bases lining up with TRBD2. The germline gives CDR1 LGHNA, CDR2 YSLEER. This CDR3 has 19 residues. Here the CDR3 reads CASSVLAGGPRSKTGELFF. DNA for the CDR3: TGCGCCAGCAGCGTACTAGCGGGAGGGCCCCGTTCGAAGACCGGGGAGCTGTTTTTT.

This clonotype appeared a few times. The chain carries TRBV6-2 or TRBV6-3 and TRBJ2-7, with a tentative D call TRBD1 (6 bases). Germline-derived CDR1 and CDR2 are MNHEY and SVGEGT. V shed 6 bases and J shed 7 bases, with 16 bases lying between them. This CDR3 contains 13 residues. The CDR3 bases are TGTGCCAGCAGCCCCGGGGCCAGGGGAGAGCAGTACTTC. It specifies CASSPGARGEQYF.

On this clonotype itself: Its ends do not fully match the called genes, so a read error is possible. V gene TRBV11-3 combines with J gene TRBJ2-1, with TRBD1 matching over 7 bases. The length of the CDR3 is 14 residues. Germline V lookup: CDR1 SGHNT, CDR2 YENEEA. The CDR3 nucleotides read TGTGCCAGCAGCTTCGAGACAGGGTGGGATGAGCAATTCTTC. It is translated as CASSFETGWDEQFF.

There are a few counts of this clonotype. The chain employs TRBV7-9 and TRBJ2-2; D remains unclear. V lost 8 bases and J 1 base, leaving 11 bases between the germline ends. Germline CDR1 SEHNR, CDR2 FQNEAQ (reference sequence). CDR3 size: 14 residues. Here the CDR3 reads CASGSGRNTGELFF. CDR3 nucleotides: TGTGCCAGCGGATCGGGCCGGAACACCGGGGAGCTGTTTTTT. The entire variable domain, with the rest obtained from reference TRBV7-9 and TRBJ2-2, is as follows: DTGVSQNPRHKITKRGQNVTFRCDPISEHNRLYWYRQTLGQGPEFLTYFQNEAQLEKSRLLSDRFSAERPKGSFSTLEIQRTEQGDSAMYLCASGSGRNTGELFFGEGSRLTVL.

In regard to this clonotype: This may be a read error: a much more frequent sequence differs by one nucleotide. The V gene is TRBV5-4, the J gene TRBJ2-5; D is ambiguous. Trimming cost V 2 bases and J 4 bases, with 15 bases left between them. The CDR3 contains 15 residues. Germline V lookup: CDR1 SGHNT, CDR2 YYREEE (reference sequence). CDR3 protein: CASSFGTIRGETQYF. In DNA form, the CDR3 reads TGTGCCAGCAGCTTTGGCACGATACGAGGAGAGACCCAGTACTTC.